The clone carrying this TCR beta chain appeared a few times. Mouse gene names and germline throughout. Read coverage stops 1 residue before the CDR3 terminus; the germline J gene supplies the remainder. CDR1 is SNHLY and CDR2 is FYNGKV in the germline V gene (reference sequence). The CDR3 is 12 residues long. V was cut by 5 bases and J by 4 bases, with 9 bases left in between. This specimen belongs to a study of tissue T cells after allogeneic stem cell transplantation. Libraries were prepared by immunoSEQ multiplex PCR; TCRdb keeps only in-frame clonotypes and omits some of them. Here the sample spans more than 45,000 clones, over 65% being singletons.

The specimen sequenced was sorted cells pooled from one or two spleens. The source of this sequence is a pool of C57BL/6 mice in good health. This sequence joins TRBV3 and TRBJ2-7, with D possibly matching TRBD1 (6 bases). CDR3 in amino acids: CASSGQPYEQYF. Partial CDR3 DNA: TGTGCCAGCAGCGGACAGCCATATGAACAGTAC.